A selection of T cell receptor beta chains follows, all from one sample in a study of blood T cell repertoires in COVID-19. Assay used: immunoSEQ multiplex PCR; TCRdb lists only in-frame clones, some missing. The top ten clones hold 1.5% to 2% of a sample with hundreds of thousands of clones, less than 85% of them seen once. Specimen: PBMCs or T cells enriched from blood (not recorded which). The receptors stem from a woman between 25 and 40 years old who had been exposed to COVID-19. The CDR3 runs from the conserved cysteine through the conserved F or W. Each record gives: CDR3 protein, CDR3 DNA, J gene, clone size, D gene, V gene. A D gene is named only where the DNA matches it firmly. Clone size, where shown, is once, few, many, or a class for clones that have expanded.

CASSLSLQGNEQYF	TGTGCCAGCAGTTTGTCATTACAGGGAAACGAGCAGTACTTC	TRBJ2-7	NA	NA	TRBV28
CASSQALLIGGVGQTYGYTF	TGCGCCAGCAGCCAAGCTCTTCTCATTGGGGGGGTAGGACAGACCTATGGCTACACCTTC	TRBJ1-2	few	NA	TRBV4-3
CASSFGGVGYNEQFF	TGTGCCAGCAGTTTTGGAGGGGTCGGGTACAATGAGCAGTTCTTC	TRBJ2-1	once	NA	TRBV27
CASSVGTLEGYTF	TGTGCCAGCAGTGTCGGGACTTTGGAAGGCTACACCTTC	TRBJ1-2	NA	NA	TRBV2
CASSLYESSYEQYF	TGTGCCAGCAGTTTGTACGAGAGCTCCTACGAGCAGTACTTC	TRBJ2-7	NA	NA	TRBV27
CASSLPGAGNYGYTF	TGTGCCAGCAGCTTACCAGGTGCCGGTAACTATGGCTACACCTTC	TRBJ1-2	NA	NA	TRBV7-9
CASNKISDRFQAFF	TGTGCCAGCAATAAAATCTCGGACAGGTTTCAAGCTTTCTTT	TRBJ1-1	few	TRBD1	TRBV6-4
CASSYGVWDEKLFF	TGTGCCAGCAGTTACGGAGTGTGGGATGAAAAACTGTTTTTT	TRBJ1-4	NA	NA	TRBV6-5
CASSFRGGGREGGDTQYF	TGTGCCAGCAGCTTCCGTGGCGGCGGGAGGGAGGGTGGAGATACGCAGTATTTT	TRBJ2-3	NA	TRBD2	TRBV11-2
CAPGVSTQYF	TGTGCCCCGGGGGTAAGTACGCAGTATTTT	TRBJ2-3	NA	NA	TRBV21-1
CATTKSIQLSQETQYF	TGTGCAACCACCAAATCTATACAGCTAAGTCAAGAGACCCAGTACTTC	TRBJ2-5	NA	NA	TRBV15
CASSLILEGMSTEAFF	TGCGCCAGCAGTCTAATCTTGGAGGGGATGAGCACTGAAGCTTTCTTT	TRBJ1-1	NA	NA	TRBV23-1
CASSPDGQVDYGYTF	TGCGCCAGCAGCCCTGATGGACAGGTTGACTATGGCTACACCTTC	TRBJ1-2	NA	TRBD1	TRBV5-1